Here is one TCR beta chain with its context. TCRdb re-derived calls from the 5' RACE reads in MiXCR, one entry per CDR3 protein. The table lists 1.5 million to 2 million distinct CDR3 sequences, around 29% of them singletons. The sample comes from a study of identical twins. V gave up 0 bases and J gave up 2 bases, with 9 bases separating them. CDR1 SGHAT and CDR2 FQNNGV come from the germline V gene. The CDR3 consists of 15 residues. Source material: cord blood. The chain carries TRBV11-2 and TRBJ2-3; D is unclear. The receptor was derived from a newborn girl in good health. The CDR3 is CASSLDPTFTDTQYF. As DNA, the CDR3 is TGTGCCAGCAGCTTAGATCCTACATTCACAGATACGCAGTATTTT.